This TCR beta chain came from a study of blood T cell repertoires in COVID-19. Background on the study: The samples span acute and convalescent COVID-19 from the United States, Italy and Spain. From T cells, B-cell-depleted T cells, or PBMCs came the material, which was cDNA or gDNA.

The authors' processing: Estimates of nucleated cell counts were drawn from the amplification of reference gene primers. Clones were read by immunoSEQ multiplex PCR, and TCRdb kept only the in-frame ones, dropping some. That table furnishes V, J and clone size, whereas the DNA furnished D and trimming. The table lists 100,000 to 150,000 clones, roughly 83% of them singletons. The CDR3 is made up of 16 amino acids. The junction had 7 bases not matched to a gene; V was cut back by 5 bases and J by 0 bases. Germline CDR1 is MDHEN and CDR2 is SYDVKM. The chain has TRBV28 and TRBJ2-4, with TRBD1 identical over 7 bases. The source of this sequence is a man between 60 and 75 years old with acute or convalescent COVID-19. Specimen: peripheral blood. CDR3 coding DNA: TGTGCCAGCAGTAACCCGGGACAGCTAGCCAAAAACATTCAGTACTTC. Translation: CASSNPGQLAKNIQYF.